Listed below are T cell receptor beta chains from one sample, sequenced in a study of spatial heterogeneity in lung cancer. TCRdb reanalysed the 5' RACE reads using MiXCR and keeps one entry per CDR3 protein. This table holds 20,000 to 25,000 distinct CDR3 sequences, about 4.7% found once. The specimen comprised PBMCs, sampled at surgery. The receptors were sampled from a male donor with early-stage non-small cell lung cancer. Each CDR3 is given with its conserved first and last residue. Each record gives: J gene, V gene, CDR3 length, clone size, CDR3 protein. Size tells how often a clone was seen, or its class if it is expanded.

>TRBJ1-5|TRBV10-3|13|many
CAISEGAGQPQHF
>TRBJ2-2|TRBV7-6|16|many
CASSLAMGSRTGELFF
>TRBJ2-7|TRBV20-1|14|many
CSARRAGSTYEQYF
>TRBJ2-2|TRBV5-6|14|few
CASSSTDYSGELFF
>TRBJ2-3|TRBV5-4|14|many
CASSYDRFVGTQYF
>TRBJ2-1|TRBV2|18|few
CASSVERNTPSSYNEQFF
>TRBJ2-1|TRBV30|13|many
CAWSAPQGGEQFF
>TRBJ1-3|TRBV19|17|few
CASSTPGQPSSGNTIYF
>TRBJ2-3|TRBV5-1|15|many
CASSSRATSTDTQYF
>TRBJ1-2|TRBV11-2|14|few
CASRPGGADYGYTF
>TRBJ1-4|TRBV9|14|many
CASSVRGRGEKLFF
>TRBJ2-7|TRBV9|14|medium-sized
CASSDSGRADEQYF
>TRBJ2-1|TRBV29-1|14|many
CSVEVSGVYNEQFF
>TRBJ2-3|TRBV2|17|many
CATPQPRTTYSTDTQYF
>TRBJ1-1|TRBV24-1|13|many
CATSDRPNTEAFF
>TRBJ1-1|TRBV6-5|15|many
CASSSGGADNTEAFF
>TRBJ2-7|TRBV27|15|many
CASSLSPGRSYEQYF
>TRBJ1-1|TRBV11-2|15|many
CASSLNGGSKTEAFF
>TRBJ1-4|TRBV5-1|15|many
CASSSDPSTNEKLFF
>TRBJ1-2|TRBV5-1|15|many
CASSSQDRNNYGYTF
>TRBJ2-3|TRBV28|14|medium-sized
CASRDNRETDTQYF
>TRBJ2-6|TRBV12-3/TRBV12-4|15|few
CASSRTGAGANVLTF
>TRBJ2-7|TRBV21-1|16|many
CASSNRGRGPSYEQYF